Detailed here is one T cell receptor (beta chain). Its antigen is not known. This sample is drawn from a study of cytomegalovirus exposure and HLA in healthy donors. Regarding the study as a whole: Some TCR beta chains (164 of them) were listed as cytomegalovirus-associated. Across donors, most TCRs were seen rarely, yet some public ones were widespread.

CDR1 LNHDA and CDR2 SQIVND come from the germline V gene (reference sequence). Between the trimmed V and J ends, which lost 4 bases and 4 bases, there was a span of 8 bases. The CDR3 totals 13 residues. This table comes from immunoSEQ multiplex PCR, and its TCRdb copy is limited to in-frame clones, with some not included. There are 250,000 to 400,000 clones in the sample; nearly 90% occur only once, and approximately 0.9% lies in the top ten. This TCR was recovered from a man younger than 40 in good health and CMV-seronegative. Sequencing input: PBMCs. The V call is TRBV19, the J call TRBJ1-3; no clear D. As DNA, the CDR3 is TGTGCCAGTAGTACCCCTTCCGGAAACACCATATATTTT. Residues: CASSTPSGNTIYF.